This T cell receptor beta chain comes out of a study of blood T cell repertoires in COVID-19 (TCRdb year 2020). General notes on the study: The collaborator samples originated in the United States, Italy and Spain and spanned the acute and convalescent phases of COVID-19. The prospective study material was composed of cDNA or gDNA derived from T cells, B-cell-depleted T cells, or PBMCs. The dataset comprised deeply sampled blood TCRbeta repertoires from subjects exposed to, actively infected with, or recovered from COVID-19. The repertoires were made available in a free public database intended to serve as a resource for research on the immune response to SARS-CoV-2. Samples were obtained from the ongoing ImmuneRACE study (first 160 participants) and from 1,254 subjects provided by 6 global collaborators. The sample metadata nearly always contained a de-identified subject ID, COVID-19 status, age in years and sex. Where available, HLA class I and class II types were taken from metadata supplied by the sample provider and were not determined by assay-based typing.

General conclusions and limits of the study: How much clinical and demographic metadata was included differed by source and by participant, and the metadata was provided uncurated.

The collaborating institutions used their own protocols to collect whole blood in K2EDTA tubes. Collaborator samples were shipped for TCRbeta analysis as frozen whole blood, isolated PBMCs, or DNA extracted from either sample type. TCRbeta CDR3 regions were amplified from genomic DNA using the immunoSEQ Assay, a bias-controlled multiplex PCR. The published analysis was carried out like this. The number of nucleated cells in each sample was estimated from the amplification of reference gene primers within the assay. Sequence reads were collapsed and filtered to measure the absolute abundance of every unique TCRbeta CDR3 rearrangement. Productive Simpson clonality was computed per sample as the square root of Simpson's diversity index over productive rearrangements. In its TCRdb copy, this immuneACCESS table keeps in-frame sequences only and misses some clones. Where compared with another copy, unresolved V genes explain less than half of these, and the others have no known cause. From that table come the V and J calls and clone size; the DNA was used to work out D and trimming. A total of roughly 100,000 clones appear in this sample, over 70% of them only once. In total, the top ten clones hold roughly 25% of the sample.

A word on this clone: Which antigen it targets is not known. Base qualities were left out, and no much larger clone turns up one base away.

The sequence was obtained from an elderly man with active or convalescent COVID-19. Material: peripheral blood.

The nucleotides are TGTGCCATCAGTGAGTCGCGGGGGAGTAGCACAGATACGCAGTATTTT. Its protein product is CAISESRGSSTDTQYF. The chain uses TRBV10-3 and TRBJ2-3; 7 bases in between match TRBD2. CDR3 length: 16 amino acids, cysteine to phenylalanine. This entry keeps only the CDR3 DNA: 48 bases, framed from base 1. Germline trimming: 0 bases from V, 0 bases from J; junction bases outside gene matches: 3. CDR1 and CDR2 were assigned from the germline V gene as ENHRY and SYGVKD.